The 26 T cell receptor beta chains in this list originate from one sample, sequenced in a study of post-analysis software for immune sequencing data. The study, taken as a whole, reports: Patients carried roughly five TRBV segments more frequently than controls did, and TRBV5-6, TRBV5-1 and TRBV20-1 were among them.

Their antigens remain unidentified. TCR beta cDNA libraries had unique molecular identifiers. TCRdb re-called the PCR reads through MiXCR, storing one row per CDR3 protein. The repertoire holds roughly 400,000 distinct CDR3 sequences, with about 39% as singletons. Sequencing was done on a sample of blood. Receptors originate from a girl aged 2-10 years with multiple sclerosis.

This clonotype was detected only a few times. The J gene is TRBJ1-5, the V gene TRBV24-1; 10 bases fit TRBD1. This CDR3 is built from 16 residues. CDR1 KGHDR and CDR2 SFDVKD come from the germline V gene. Unmatched junction bases numbered 6, after V lost 2 bases and J lost 6 bases. The CDR3 protein is CATSDSGTGESQPQHF. CDR3 bases: TGTGCCACCAGTGATTCCGGGACAGGGGAAAGTCAGCCCCAGCATTTT.

This clonotype came up many times. The V gene is TRBV3-1, the J gene TRBJ1-2; D is undetermined. Trimming cost V 3 bases and J 1 base, with 6 bases left between them. The length of the CDR3 is 13 residues. In germline, CDR1 is LGHDT, CDR2 YNNKEL (reference sequence). CDR3: CASSQDGNYGYTF. The CDR3 DNA sequence: TGTGCCAGCAGCCAGGATGGTAACTATGGCTACACCTTC. Full variable domain (outside the CDR3, taken from reference TRBV3-1 and TRBJ1-2): DTAVSQTPKYLVTQMGNDKSIKCEQNLGHDTMYWYKQDSKKFLKIMFSYNNKELIINETVPNRFSPKSPDKAHLNLHINSLELGDSAVYFCASSQDGNYGYTFGSGTRLTVV.

The chain employs TRBV7-2 and TRBJ2-1; 7 bases map to TRBD2. CDR3 length: 15 residues. With V trimmed by 2 bases and J by 6 bases, 7 bases remained unmatched. Germline V gene lookup returns CDR1 SGHTA and CDR2 FQGNSA. The CDR3: CASSLSQGGSNEQFF. CDR3 coding DNA: TGTGCCAGCAGCTTATCGCAGGGAGGGTCCAATGAGCAGTTCTTC.

Many counts were recorded for this clonotype. The gene calls are TRBV5-1 and TRBJ2-6, with D unresolved. V lost 5 bases and J 0 bases, leaving 6 bases between the germline ends. The CDR3 covers 14 residues. Germline V gene sequence: CDR1 SGHRS, CDR2 YFSETQ. The DNA of the CDR3 is TGCGCCAGCAGTACGGGCTCTGGGGCCAACGTCCTGACTTTC. Protein sequence: CASSTGSGANVLTF.

This clonotype was counted a few times. This chain joins TRBV7-3 and TRBJ2-3; possibly TRBD2 for D (6 bases). The CDR3 runs to 14 residues. In germline, CDR1 is SGHTA, CDR2 FQGTGA. V was shortened by 5 bases and J by 3 bases, with 12 bases between the two germline ends. In DNA form, the CDR3 reads TGTGCCAGCAGCCCATCTAGCGCAACAGATACGCAGTATTTT. Translation: CASSPSSATDTQYF.

The rearrangement joins TRBV6-6 to TRBJ2-5; 7 nucleotides match TRBD2. CDR3 size: 17 residues. Germline CDR1 reads MNHNY; CDR2 reads SVGAGI (reference sequence). V trimming: 5 bases; J trimming: 0 bases; junction bases outside the gene matches: 12. Here the CDR3 reads CASSNSSGGVYQETQYF. Here the CDR3 DNA reads TGTGCCAGCAGTAATTCTAGCGGTGGGGTGTACCAAGAGACCCAGTACTTC.

This clonotype was counted ten times or more. The CDR3 sequence is CASSLNGNQETQYF. The CDR3 DNA sequence: TGTGCCAGCAGCTTAAATGGCAACCAAGAGACCCAGTACTTC. V gene TRBV7-3 combines with J gene TRBJ2-5, with D hard to call. CDR1 is SGHTA and CDR2 is FQGTGA in the germline V gene. CDR3 length: 14 residues. Trimming removed 1 base at V and 0 bases at J, with 6 bases between. The full variable domain, its missing parts supplied by reference TRBV7-3 and TRBJ2-5, is GAGVSQTPSNKVTEKGKYVELRCDPISGHTALYWYRQSLGQGPEFLIYFQGTGAADDSGLPNDRFFAVRPEGSVSTLKIQRTERGDSAVYLCASSLNGNQETQYFGPGTRLLVL.

The gene calls are TRBV7-6 and TRBJ2-3, with a weak D call TRBD1 (6 bases). Between the trimmed V and J ends, which lost 5 bases and 8 bases, there was a span of 8 bases. The CDR3 is 11 residues long. Germline CDR1 is SGHVS and CDR2 is FNYEAQ. The DNA for the CDR3 is TGTGCCAGCAGCACAGGGTCTACGCAGTATTTT. As protein: CASSTGSTQYF.

This clonotype showed up just a few times. The CDR3 DNA follows: TGTGCCAGCAGCTTAGGGCGGGGTTCGTTCACTGAAGCTTTCTTT. As protein: CASSLGRGSFTEAFF. The chain uses TRBV11-1 and TRBJ1-1; D gene ambiguous. The CDR3 spans 15 residues. Germline V CDR1 and CDR2: SGHAT, FQDESV (reference sequence). The V end lost 1 base, the J end lost 4 bases, and 13 bases lay between the germline ends.

This chain uses TRBV20-1 with TRBJ2-6; 10 positions match TRBD1. Germline loops: CDR1 DFQATT, CDR2 SNEGSKA (reference sequence). The V and J ends lost 0 bases and 3 bases, in that order; junction bases with no gene match: 8. The CDR3 contains 18 residues. CDR3 nucleotide sequence: TGCAGTGCTAGAGATCCCATGACAGGGGGCGGTGGGGCCAACGTCCTGACTTTC. Its protein is CSARDPMTGGGGANVLTF.

This clonotype was seen more than once but under ten times. J is TRBJ2-5 and V is TRBV9; D is possibly TRBD2 (7 bases). Germline assignment: CDR1 SGDLS and CDR2 YYNGEE. With 1 base removed from V and 5 bases from J, the gap between germline ends came to 12 bases. The CDR3 has 14 residues. CDR3 protein: CASSVRGGLETQYF. DNA of the CDR3: TGTGCCAGCAGCGTAAGGGGGGGCTTGGAGACCCAGTACTTC. The complete variable domain, with remaining parts taken from reference TRBV9 and TRBJ2-5, reads DSGVTQTPKHLITATGQRVTLRCSPRSGDLSVYWYQQSLDQGLQFLIQYYNGEERAKGNILERFSAQQFPDLHSELNLSSLELGDSALYFCASSVRGGLETQYFGPGTRLLVL.

This chain uses TRBV2 with TRBJ2-1, with 10 bases identical to TRBD1. Looked up from germline, CDR1 is SNHLY and CDR2 is FYNNEI. Losses at the gene ends were 2 bases for V and 5 bases for J; bases not matched to a gene: 15. The CDR3 covers 19 residues. DNA of the CDR3: TGTGCCAGCAGTGAAAGAGTAATCCCCGGGGACAGGGGAGACAATGAGCAGTTCTTC. Amino acid sequence: CASSERVIPGDRGDNEQFF.

This clonotype turned up a few times. J is TRBJ1-2 and V is TRBV20-1, with 8 bases aligning to TRBD1. Germline-derived CDR1 and CDR2 are DFQATT and SNEGSKA (reference sequence). Germline trimming cut 6 bases from V and 4 bases from J; bases unmatched to any gene: 7. This CDR3 region has 13 residues. The CDR3 region is CSAPDRASYGYTF. The CDR3 DNA reads as TGCAGTGCGCCGGACAGGGCAAGCTATGGCTACACCTTC.

The chain links TRBV20-1 to TRBJ2-3; TRBD2 is a possible D gene (6 bases). CDR3 length: 14 amino acids. Trimming left V 0 bases short and J 2 bases short, with 9 bases between. Germline assignment: CDR1 DFQATT and CDR2 SNEGSKA (reference sequence). CDR3 DNA: TGCAGTGCTAGAGATGAGGACTACACAGATACGCAGTATTTT. This translates into CSARDEDYTDTQYF.

This sequence joins TRBV5-1 and TRBJ2-3; D may be TRBD1 (6 bases). CDR1 is SGHRS, CDR2 YFSETQ, per germline. V was clipped by 0 bases and J by 6 bases, with 17 bases between them. CDR3 size: 16 residues. In DNA form, the CDR3 reads TGCGCCAGCAGCTTGGCCCACAGGACAGCAGGGGATACGCAGTATTTT. It translates to CASSLAHRTAGDTQYF.

The chain has TRBV12-3 or TRBV12-4 and TRBJ1-2; 7 bases line up with TRBD1. Trimming removed 11 bases from V and 4 bases from J; junction bases left unmatched: 7. This CDR3 contains 12 residues. CDR3 coding DNA: TGTGCCTCGCTTAACAGGGGCTATGGCTACACCTTC. It yields the protein CASLNRGYGYTF.

The chain joins TRBV9 to TRBJ2-1; 7 bases fit TRBD1. Germline CDR1 is SGDLS and CDR2 is YYNGEE. CDR3 length equals 14 residues. V lost 1 base to trimming and J lost 4 bases; unmatched junction nucleotides: 2. The CDR3 spells CASSVRDRYNEQFF. The CDR3 DNA follows: TGTGCCAGCAGCGTAAGGGACAGATACAATGAGCAGTTCTTC.

This chain uses TRBV7-2 with TRBJ2-1; 11 bases line up with TRBD2. The length of the CDR3 is 16 residues. V trimming: 2 bases; J trimming: 7 bases; junction bases outside the gene matches: 7. CDR1 and CDR2 (germline): SGHTA, FQGNSA. The CDR3 loop reads CASSLRIAGGRNEQFF. As DNA, the CDR3 is TGTGCCAGCAGCTTACGCATAGCGGGGGGGCGTAATGAGCAGTTCTTC. Drawing the rest from reference TRBV7-2 and TRBJ2-1, the complete variable domain is GAGVSQSPSNKVTEKGKDVELRCDPISGHTALYWYRQSLGQGLEFLIYFQGNSAPDKSGLPSDRFSAERTGGSVSTLTIQRTQQEDSAVYLCASSLRIAGGRNEQFFGPGTRLTVL.

This sequence joins TRBV19 and TRBJ1-5; weak D call: TRBD1 (5 bases). Trimming pared 2 bases from V and 0 bases from J, leaving 11 bases between. The CDR3 runs 16 residues. Per the germline V gene, CDR1 is LNHDA and CDR2 is SQIVND (reference sequence). The CDR3, as DNA: TGTGCCAGTAGTATATCAGGGAGCCATAGCAATCAGCCCCAGCATTTT. Translation gives CASSISGSHSNQPQHF.

This clonotype was recorded a few times. The chain couples TRBV10-3 to TRBJ1-6, with a weak D call TRBD1 (5 bases). Trimming left V 3 bases short and J 7 bases short, with 7 bases between. CDR3 size: 13 residues. CDR1 and CDR2 from the germline V gene are ENHRY and SYGVKD. The CDR3 is CAISDRENSPLHF. The CDR3 DNA reads as TGTGCCATCAGTGACAGGGAAAATTCACCCCTCCACTTT.

This clonotype has ten or more counts. The V gene is TRBV4-3, the J gene TRBJ2-7; D assignment may be TRBD1 or TRBD2 (5 bases each). The CDR3 consists of 16 residues. Trimming shortened V by 1 base and J by 3 bases, and 16 bases separated the two germline ends. Germline values: CDR1 LGHNA, CDR2 YSLEER. CDR3 sequence reads: CASSQGRFPGRYEQYF. Here the CDR3 DNA reads TGCGCCAGCAGCCAAGGAAGGTTCCCGGGGCGCTACGAGCAGTACTTC.

This clonotype was counted a few times. The gene calls are TRBV12-3 or TRBV12-4 and TRBJ2-7; 11 bases map to TRBD1. V gave up 5 bases and J gave up 4 bases; unmatched junction bases: 10. The CDR3 spans 16 residues. The CDR3 spells CASSPSLWDRGYEQYF. The CDR3 DNA reads TGTGCCAGCAGTCCATCCCTTTGGGACAGGGGGTACGAGCAGTACTTC.

Only a few counts were recorded for this clonotype. V gene TRBV6-1 combines with J gene TRBJ2-5; tentative D call: TRBD2 (5 bases). Germline V gene lookup returns CDR1 MNHNS and CDR2 SASEGT. The CDR3 length is 15 residues. The V end was cut by 5 bases, the J end by 1 base, with 14 bases between. CDR3 sequence: CASSKVTIGQETQYF. The CDR3 nucleotides read TGTGCCAGCAGTAAAGTGACTATCGGCCAAGAGACCCAGTACTTC.

This clonotype was seen a few times. The chain joins TRBV28 to TRBJ2-3; D is perhaps TRBD1 or TRBD2 (6 bases each). Germline CDR1 is MDHEN and CDR2 is SYDVKM. The CDR3 runs 15 residues. V gave up 3 bases and J gave up 6 bases, with 16 bases separating them. This chain's CDR3 is CASSFLGGARDTQYF. CDR3 coding DNA: TGTGCCAGCAGTTTTTTGGGGGGCGCGAGGGATACGCAGTATTTT.

This clonotype was observed a handful of times. This rearrangement joins TRBV20-1 to TRBJ2-1, with D hard to call. This CDR3 has 15 amino acids. Looked up from germline, CDR1 is DFQATT and CDR2 is SNEGSKA (reference sequence). Trimming took off 3 bases at V and 4 bases at J, with 16 bases between the two ends. CDR3 sequence (DNA): TGCAGTGCTAGTGACCTGACGCAGAGGTACAATGAGCAGTTCTTC. Translating gives CSASDLTQRYNEQFF.

The J gene is TRBJ1-2, the V gene TRBV5-1, with 7 nucleotides matching TRBD1. The CDR3 consists of 14 residues. The junction had 9 bases not matched to a gene; V was cut back by 8 bases and J by 2 bases. CDR1 SGHRS and CDR2 YFSETQ come from the germline V gene. CDR3 DNA: TGCGCCAGTACCACAGGGGACCACAACTATGGCTACACCTTC. This translates into CASTTGDHNYGYTF.